This T cell receptor beta chain was captured in a study of cytomegalovirus exposure and HLA in healthy donors. Germline CDR1 MNHEY, CDR2 SVGAGI. CDR3 length equals 14 residues. The J segment lost 6 bases and the V segment lost 6 bases, leaving 7 bases of the junction unmatched. The study ran its PCR with 60 Vbeta and 13 Jbeta primers. Generated by immunoSEQ multiplex PCR, the TCRdb table keeps only in-frame clones and is missing some. The repertoire holds about 130,000 clones, with 8.5% as singletons. In this sample, this clone turned up a few times. Antigen specificity is unknown. General study findings and limits: The listing of approximately 160 TCR beta chains classed them as cytomegalovirus-associated. Several of the most significant clusters appeared, in a later analysis, to be linked to common viral pathogens. CMV serostatus stood as the only immune exposure information on hand.

V usage is TRBV6-5 and J usage is TRBJ2-3; TRBD2 agrees at 9 bases. Sequencing input: PBMCs. This sequence was found in a man aged 35-49 years in good health and CMV-seronegative. In DNA form, the CDR3 reads TGTGCCAGCAGACTAGCGGGCCAATGGGATACGCAGTATTTT. This translates into CASRLAGQWDTQYF.